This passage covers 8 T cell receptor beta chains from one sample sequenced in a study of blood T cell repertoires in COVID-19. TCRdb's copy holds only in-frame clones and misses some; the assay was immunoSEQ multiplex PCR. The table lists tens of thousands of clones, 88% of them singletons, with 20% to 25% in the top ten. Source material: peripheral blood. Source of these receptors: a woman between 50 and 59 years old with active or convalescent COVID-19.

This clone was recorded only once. This CDR3 reads CASSFTPGLNDRENSPLHF. CDR3 DNA sequence: TGTGCCAGCAGTTTCACTCCCGGACTAAATGACAGGGAGAATTCACCCCTCCACTTT. This chain uses TRBV28 with TRBJ1-6; 7 nucleotides align to TRBD1. Germline lookup yields CDR1 MDHEN and CDR2 SYDVKM. J was trimmed by 7 bases and V by 3 bases; bases with no gene match: 18. CDR3 size: 19 residues.

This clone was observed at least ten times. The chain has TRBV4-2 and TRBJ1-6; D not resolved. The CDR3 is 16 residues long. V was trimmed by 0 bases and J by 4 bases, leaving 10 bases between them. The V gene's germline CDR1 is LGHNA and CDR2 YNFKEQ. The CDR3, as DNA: TGTGCCAGCAGCCAAGATATCGCGGGTTATAATTCACCCCTCCACTTT. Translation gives CASSQDIAGYNSPLHF.

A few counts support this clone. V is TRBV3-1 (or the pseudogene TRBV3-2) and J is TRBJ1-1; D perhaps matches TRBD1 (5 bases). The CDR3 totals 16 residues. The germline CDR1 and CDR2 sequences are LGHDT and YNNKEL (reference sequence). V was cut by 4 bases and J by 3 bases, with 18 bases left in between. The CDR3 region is CASSPGGGFVDTEAFF. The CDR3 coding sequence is TGTGCCAGCAGCCCCGGCGGGGGGTTTGTGGACACTGAAGCTTTCTTT.

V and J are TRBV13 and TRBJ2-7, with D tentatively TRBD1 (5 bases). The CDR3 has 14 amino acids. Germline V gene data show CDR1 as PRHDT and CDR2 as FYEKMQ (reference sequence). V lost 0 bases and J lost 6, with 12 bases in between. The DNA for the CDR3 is TGTGCCAGCAGCTTAGGGGTCAGGGTGAGCGAGCAGTACTTC. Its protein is CASSLGVRVSEQYF.

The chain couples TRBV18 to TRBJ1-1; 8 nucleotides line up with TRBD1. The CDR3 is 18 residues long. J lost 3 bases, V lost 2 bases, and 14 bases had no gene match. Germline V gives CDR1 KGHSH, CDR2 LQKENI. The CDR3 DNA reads TGTGCCAGCTCACCATCCGACAGGGGAGTAGGGTGGTACACTGAAGCTTTCTTT. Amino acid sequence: CASSPSDRGVGWYTEAFF. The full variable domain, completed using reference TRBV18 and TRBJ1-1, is NAGVMQNPRHLVRRRGQEARLRCSPMKGHSHVYWYRQLPEEGLKFMVYLQKENIIDESGMPKERFSAEFPKEGPSILRIQQVVRGDSAAYFCASSPSDRGVGWYTEAFFGQGTRLTVV.

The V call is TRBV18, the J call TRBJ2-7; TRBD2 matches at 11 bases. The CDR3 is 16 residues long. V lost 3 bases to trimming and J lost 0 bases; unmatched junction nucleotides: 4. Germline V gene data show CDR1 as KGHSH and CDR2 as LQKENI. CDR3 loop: CASSPTSGKSSYEQYF. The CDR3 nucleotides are TGTGCCAGCTCACCGACTAGCGGGAAGAGCTCCTACGAGCAGTACTTC.

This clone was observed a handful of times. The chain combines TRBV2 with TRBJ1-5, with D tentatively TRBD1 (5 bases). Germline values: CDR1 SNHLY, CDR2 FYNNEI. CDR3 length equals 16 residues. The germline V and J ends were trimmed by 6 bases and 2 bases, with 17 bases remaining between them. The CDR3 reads CASRTVWQGRNQPQHF. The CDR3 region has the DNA TGTGCCAGCAGAACGGTGTGGCAGGGTCGCAATCAGCCCCAGCATTTT.

The chain's CDR3 is CASSQGGTTLSQETQYF. The CDR3 DNA follows: TGTGCCAGCAGCCAAGGCGGGACGACCCTCAGCCAAGAGACCCAGTACTTC. The chain has TRBV3-1 (or the pseudogene TRBV3-2) and TRBJ2-5, with D possibly being TRBD2 (6 bases). The CDR3 runs 17 residues. CDR1 is LGHDT, CDR2 YNNKEL, per germline (reference sequence). Trimming pared 1 base from V and 1 base from J, leaving 16 bases between.